This is a list of T cell receptor beta chains from one sample in a study of early T cells in non-severe SARS-CoV-2 infection. TCRdb ran MiXCR on the 5' RACE reads and lists one entry per CDR3 protein. The data show roughly 27,000 distinct CDR3 sequences, with 3.5% to 5% seen just once and approximately 4.7% held by the top ten. The source material was whole blood. These receptors all stem from an adult who was a healthcare worker with PCR-confirmed SARS-CoV-2 infection or an uninfected control (not recorded which). The CDR3 runs from the conserved cysteine through the conserved F or W. A D gene is named only where the DNA matches it firmly. Only some rows state a clone size, as once, few, many or a class for expanded clones.

J	D	V	size	CDR3	DNA
TRBJ2-3	NA	TRBV12-3/TRBV12-4	few	CASSFDGPDTQYF	TGTGCCAGCAGTTTCGATGGCCCAGATACGCAGTATTTT
TRBJ2-3	NA	TRBV12-2	NA	CASRLGVCDTQYF	TGTGCAAGTCGCTTGGGGGTCTGTGATACGCAGTATTTT
TRBJ2-7	NA	TRBV29-1	many	CSVVTRTEQYF	TGCAGCGTTGTGACCCGTACGGAGCAGTACTTC
TRBJ2-5	TRBD2	TRBV5-5	many	CASSQGLAGGETQYF	TGTGCCAGCAGCCAGGGACTAGCGGGAGGTGAGACCCAGTACTTC
TRBJ2-2	TRBD2	TRBV5-4	few	CASSHGLARELFF	TGTGCCAGCAGCCATGGACTAGCGCGGGAGCTGTTTTTT
TRBJ1-1	NA	TRBV5-5	many	CASSLRTEAFF	TGTGCCAGCAGCTTGCGTACTGAAGCTTTCTTT
TRBJ1-1	NA	TRBV7-3	few	CASSLQLNTEAFF	TGTGCCAGCAGCCTACAATTGAACACTGAAGCTTTCTTT
TRBJ1-1	NA	TRBV14	many	CASSPPGAMNTEAFF	TGTGCCAGCAGCCCCCCGGGGGCGATGAACACTGAAGCTTTCTTT
TRBJ1-1	NA	TRBV2	many	CASSEGRSNTEAFF	TGTGCCAGCAGTGAGGGCAGATCGAACACTGAAGCTTTCTTT
TRBJ2-5	NA	TRBV7-9	many	CASSSDNLPETQYF	TGTGCCAGCAGCTCGGACAACCTCCCCGAGACCCAGTACTTC
TRBJ2-3	TRBD2	TRBV28	many	CASRGPVAGASDTQYF	TGTGCCAGCAGGGGGCCTGTAGCGGGAGCGTCAGATACGCAGTATTTT
TRBJ2-1	TRBD2	TRBV27	many	CASSFRREAYNEQFF	TGTGCCAGCAGTTTTCGGCGGGAGGCCTACAATGAGCAGTTCTTC
TRBJ2-2	TRBD2	TRBV5-1	many	CASSLQRESNTGELFF	TGCGCCAGCAGCTTGCAGCGGGAGTCGAACACCGGGGAGCTGTTTTTT
TRBJ2-1	TRBD1	TRBV27	few	CASSILQGAGNEQFF	TGTGCCAGCAGTATACTACAGGGGGCAGGCAATGAGCAGTTCTTC
TRBJ2-4	NA	TRBV27	once	CASSSGALGNIQYF	TGTGCCAGCAGCTCAGGGGCTTTAGGAAACATTCAGTACTTC
TRBJ1-1	NA	TRBV2	many	CASSTPSGNTEAFF	TGTGCCAGCAGTACACCATCAGGGAACACTGAAGCTTTCTTT
TRBJ2-7	TRBD2	TRBV6-5	NA	CASRQVGGRLEQYF	TGTGCCAGCAGACAGGTCGGCGGGAGACTCGAGCAGTACTTC
TRBJ2-1	TRBD2	TRBV11-2	many	CASSLSGLGPLF	TGTGCCAGCAGCCTCTCCGGACTAGGCCCGCTCTTC
TRBJ2-7	NA	TRBV19	many	CASSSPPGYEQYF	TGTGCCAGTAGTTCCCCTCCTGGGTACGAGCAGTACTTC
TRBJ1-1	TRBD1	TRBV7-2	few	CASSPNTDRNSEAFF	TGTGCCAGCAGCCCTAACACGGACAGGAATAGTGAAGCTTTCTTT
TRBJ1-3	TRBD1	TRBV30	many	CACGQALSSGNTIYF	TGTGCCTGTGGACAGGCCCTTAGCTCTGGAAACACCATATATTTT
TRBJ2-1	NA	TRBV18	NA	CASSPSSAYYNEQFF	TGTGCCAGCTCACCCTCTAGCGCCTACTACAATGAGCAGTTCTTC
TRBJ2-7	TRBD1	TRBV2	few	CASTIIQGAPEQYF	TGTGCCAGCACCATTATACAGGGGGCCCCCGAGCAGTACTTC
TRBJ2-5	TRBD2	TRBV10-3	few	CAISGGLAGGREETQYF	TGTGCCATCTCGGGGGGGCTAGCGGGAGGAAGGGAAGAGACCCAGTACTTC
TRBJ2-3	TRBD2	TRBV27	many	CASSGVGGFTDTQYF	TGTGCCAGCAGTGGGGTGGGAGGGTTCACAGATACGCAGTATTTT
TRBJ2-3	NA	TRBV28	few	CASEGTYTDTQYF	TGTGCCAGTGAGGGGACATACACAGATACGCAGTATTTT
TRBJ2-7	NA	TRBV28	many	CASSPPGSYEQYF	TGTGCCAGCAGCCCCCCTGGTTCCTACGAGCAGTACTTC
TRBJ1-1	NA	TRBV7-2	many	CASSPAGMNTEAFF	TGTGCCAGCAGCCCCGCCGGGATGAACACTGAAGCTTTCTTT
TRBJ1-2	NA	TRBV28	many	CASSLWSLGHYGYTF	TGTGCCAGCAGTTTATGGAGCTTGGGACACTATGGCTACACCTTC
TRBJ1-4	NA	TRBV28	many	CASSSGDHSNEKLFF	TGTGCCAGCAGCTCCGGGGACCACTCTAATGAAAAACTGTTTTTT
TRBJ2-6	NA	TRBV9	few	CASSVAYSSGANVLTF	TGTGCCAGCAGCGTAGCGTATAGCTCTGGGGCCAACGTCCTGACTTTC
TRBJ2-1	TRBD2	TRBV7-2	many	CASSFSSGRADEQFF	TGTGCCAGCAGCTTTTCTAGCGGGAGGGCCGATGAGCAGTTCTTC
TRBJ2-7	TRBD2	TRBV6-5	many	CASSLAGENNEQYF	TGTGCCAGCAGCTTAGCGGGAGAGAACAACGAGCAGTACTTC
TRBJ2-7	NA	TRBV9	NA	CASSPQVGISYEQYF	TGTGCCAGCAGCCCTCAAGTGGGCATTTCCTACGAGCAGTACTTC
TRBJ2-3	TRBD2	TRBV2	few	CASRASGTLTDTQYF	TGTGCCAGCAGAGCTAGCGGGACCCTCACAGATACGCAGTATTTT
TRBJ2-3	NA	TRBV10-3	many	CAISELQSTDTQYF	TGTGCCATCAGTGAGTTACAGTCCACAGATACGCAGTATTTT
TRBJ2-1	TRBD2	TRBV10-3	many	CAISEPGGGRPNEQFF	TGTGCCATCAGTGAGCCTGGGGGCGGGAGGCCCAATGAGCAGTTCTTC